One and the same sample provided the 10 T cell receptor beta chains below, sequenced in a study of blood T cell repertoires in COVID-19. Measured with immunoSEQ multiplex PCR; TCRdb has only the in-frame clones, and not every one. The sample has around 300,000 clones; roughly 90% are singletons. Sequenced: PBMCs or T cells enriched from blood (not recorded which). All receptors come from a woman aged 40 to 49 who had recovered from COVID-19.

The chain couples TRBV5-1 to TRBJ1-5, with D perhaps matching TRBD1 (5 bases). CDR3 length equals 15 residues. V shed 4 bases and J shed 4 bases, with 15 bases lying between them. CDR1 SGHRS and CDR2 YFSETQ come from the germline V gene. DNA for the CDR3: TGCGCCAGCAGCCCCCAAGGGGCTGTGAATCAGCCCCAGCATTTT. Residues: CASSPQGAVNQPQHF.

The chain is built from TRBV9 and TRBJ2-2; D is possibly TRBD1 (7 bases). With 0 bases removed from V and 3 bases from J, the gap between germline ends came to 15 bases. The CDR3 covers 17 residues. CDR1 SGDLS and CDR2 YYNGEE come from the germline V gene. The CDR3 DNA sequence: TGTGCCAGCAGCGTAGCCCCGGGCGGGACAGACACCGGGGAGCTGTTTTTT. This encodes CASSVAPGGTDTGELFF.

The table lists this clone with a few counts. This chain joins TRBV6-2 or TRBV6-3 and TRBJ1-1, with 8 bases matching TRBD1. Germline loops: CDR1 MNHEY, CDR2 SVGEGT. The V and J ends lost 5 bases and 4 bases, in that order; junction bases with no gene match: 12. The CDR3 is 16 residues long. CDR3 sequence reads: CASSNPGGAGGTEAFF. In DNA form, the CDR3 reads TGTGCCAGCAGTAATCCAGGGGGCGCCGGCGGCACTGAAGCTTTCTTT.

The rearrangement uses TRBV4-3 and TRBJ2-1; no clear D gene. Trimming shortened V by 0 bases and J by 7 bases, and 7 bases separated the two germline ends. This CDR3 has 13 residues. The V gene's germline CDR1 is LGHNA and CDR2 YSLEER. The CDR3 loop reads CASSQEVRNEQFF. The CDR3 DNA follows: TGCGCCAGCAGCCAAGAAGTGAGGAATGAGCAGTTCTTC.

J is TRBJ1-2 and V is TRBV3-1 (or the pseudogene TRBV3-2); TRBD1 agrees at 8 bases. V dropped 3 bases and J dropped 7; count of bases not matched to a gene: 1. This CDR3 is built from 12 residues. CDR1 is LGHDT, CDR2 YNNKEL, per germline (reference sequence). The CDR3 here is CASSHRGPGYTF. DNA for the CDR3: TGTGCCAGCAGCCACAGGGGGCCTGGCTACACCTTC.

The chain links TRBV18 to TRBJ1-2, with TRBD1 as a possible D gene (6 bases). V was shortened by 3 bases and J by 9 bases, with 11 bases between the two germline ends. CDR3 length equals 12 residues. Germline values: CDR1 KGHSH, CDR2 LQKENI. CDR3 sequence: CASSPTGVSYTF. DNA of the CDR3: TGTGCCAGCTCACCGACAGGAGTGAGCTACACCTTC. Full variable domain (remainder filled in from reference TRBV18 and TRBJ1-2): NAGVMQNPRHLVRRRGQEARLRCSPMKGHSHVYWYRQLPEEGLKFMVYLQKENIIDESGMPKERFSAEFPKEGPSILRIQQVVRGDSAAYFCASSPTGVSYTFGSGTRLTVV.

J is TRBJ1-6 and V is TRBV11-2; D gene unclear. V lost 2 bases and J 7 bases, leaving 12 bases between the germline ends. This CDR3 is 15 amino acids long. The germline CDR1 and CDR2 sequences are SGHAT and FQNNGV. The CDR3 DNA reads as TGTGCCAGCAGCTTAAATTATCTCGGGAATTCACCCCTCCACTTT. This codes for CASSLNYLGNSPLHF.

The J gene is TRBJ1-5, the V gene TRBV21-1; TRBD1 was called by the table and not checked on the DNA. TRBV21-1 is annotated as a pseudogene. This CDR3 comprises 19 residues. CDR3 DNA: TGTGCCAGCAGCAAAAGAGGCTCGACAGGGGGCGGTAGCAATCAGCCCCAGCATTTT. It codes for CASSKRGSTGGGSNQPQHF.

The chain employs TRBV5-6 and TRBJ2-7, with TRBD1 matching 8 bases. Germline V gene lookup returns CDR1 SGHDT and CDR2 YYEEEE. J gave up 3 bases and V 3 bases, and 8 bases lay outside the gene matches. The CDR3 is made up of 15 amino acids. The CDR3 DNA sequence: TGTGCCAGCAGCTCCGAGACAGGGGCGTACTACGAGCAGTACTTC. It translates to CASSSETGAYYEQYF.

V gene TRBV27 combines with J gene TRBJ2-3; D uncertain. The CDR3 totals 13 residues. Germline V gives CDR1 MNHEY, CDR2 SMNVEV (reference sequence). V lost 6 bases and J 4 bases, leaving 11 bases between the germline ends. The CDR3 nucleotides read TGTGCCAGCAGGTCGACACGAGCAGATACGCAGTATTTT. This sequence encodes CASRSTRADTQYF.